These 16 T cell receptor beta chains came from one sample sequenced in a study of blood T cell repertoires in COVID-19 (dated by TCRdb to 2018 to 2020). The library was obtained by the immunoSEQ multiplex PCR assay. In its TCRdb copy, this immuneACCESS table keeps in-frame sequences only and misses some clones. Where compared with another copy, unresolved V genes explain less than half of these, and the others have no known cause. The sample contains some 190,000 clones, roughly 87% of them found a single time. Of the sample, about 8% is held by the ten largest clones. Sequencing was carried out using peripheral blood. Receptor source: a woman aged 60 to 75 with COVID-19, enrolled during active disease.

The rearrangement joins TRBV5-1 to TRBJ1-4; the D gene is possibly TRBD1 (5 bases). The V gene's germline CDR1 is SGHRS and CDR2 YFSETQ. The CDR3 is 17 residues long. Trimming took off 2 bases at V and 0 bases at J, with 14 bases between the two ends. The CDR3 coding sequence is TGCGCCAGCAGCTTTTGGCAGGGCGCTTCAACTAATGAAAAACTGTTTTTT. Translation: CASSFWQGASTNEKLFF.

The V gene is TRBV21-1, the J gene TRBJ1-3. TRBV21-1 represents a pseudogene. The CDR3 length is 17 residues. This chain's CDR3 is CASSKKDPGSSGNTIYF. CDR3 nucleotide sequence: TGTGCCAGCAGCAAAAAGGACCCCGGGAGCTCTGGAAACACCATATATTTT.

J is TRBJ1-6 and V is TRBV6-5; no clear D. From germline, CDR1 is MNHEY and CDR2 SVGAGI. V was clipped by 0 bases and J by 7 bases, with 7 bases between them. The CDR3 runs 14 residues. CDR3 protein: CASSYSASNSPLHF. The CDR3 DNA reads TGTGCCAGCAGTTACTCAGCATCGAATTCACCCCTCCACTTT.

The chain carries TRBV5-1 and TRBJ1-1, with D unresolved. The CDR3 is 14 amino acids. Between the trimmed V and J ends, which lost 4 bases and 9 bases, there was a span of 19 bases. The germline CDR1 and CDR2 sequences are SGHRS and YFSETQ. The CDR3 bases are TGCGCCAGCAGCGAGGGAGGGATAGAGGCGAAAGCTTTCTTT. This codes for CASSEGGIEAKAFF.

The CDR3 is CASSPDRAPSYEQYF. The CDR3 coding sequence is TGTGCCAGCAGTCCAGACAGGGCTCCGTCCTACGAGCAGTACTTC. The chain joins TRBV2 to TRBJ2-7; 7 nucleotides agree with TRBD1. The CDR3 contains 15 residues. J lost 1 base, V lost 5 bases, and 8 bases had no gene match. Per the germline V gene, CDR1 is SNHLY and CDR2 is FYNNEI.

The CDR3: CASSQDLRNEQFF. Written as DNA, the CDR3 is TGTGCCAGCAGCCAAGACCTCCGGAATGAGCAGTTCTTC. The chain recombines TRBV3-1 (or the pseudogene TRBV3-2) with TRBJ2-1; D is unresolved. Trimming cost V 0 bases and J 7 bases, with 7 bases left between them. The V gene's germline CDR1 is LGHDT and CDR2 YNNKEL (reference sequence). The CDR3 is made up of 13 amino acids.

The chain employs TRBV12-3 or TRBV12-4 and TRBJ2-7; D perhaps matches TRBD1 (5 bases). Trimming removed 1 base at V and 6 bases at J, with 10 bases between. This CDR3 comprises 13 residues. The CDR3: CASSLDQGFEQYF. In DNA form, the CDR3 reads TGTGCCAGCAGTTTAGATCAGGGTTTCGAGCAGTACTTC.

Turning to this clone: The limits of the CDR3 on the DNA are not certain, so only TCRdb's listed CDR3 is given. The chain uses TRBV6-5 and TRBJ1-2; the table gives TRBD1 as D, unverified against the DNA. Inclusive of both ends, the CDR3 amounts to 12 amino acids. The germline CDR1 and CDR2 sequences are MNHEY and SVGAGI. The chain's CDR3 is CASSSSTGGYTF.

This rearrangement joins TRBV15 to TRBJ2-2; D uncertain. Looked up from germline, CDR1 is LNHNV and CDR2 is YYDKDF (reference sequence). The CDR3 totals 14 residues. V was trimmed by 5 bases and J by 0 bases, leaving 7 bases between them. The CDR3 DNA sequence: TGTGCCACCAGCCCCCTAACGAACACCGGGGAGCTGTTTTTT. This encodes CATSPLTNTGELFF.

The V and J genes are TRBV5-1 and TRBJ2-3; the D gene is possibly TRBD1 (6 bases). From germline, CDR1 is SGHRS and CDR2 YFSETQ. CDR3 length: 16 residues. V was shortened by 5 bases and J by 0 bases, with 16 bases between the two germline ends. The CDR3 reads CASSLQGPPSTDTQYF. The CDR3 DNA follows: TGCGCCAGCAGTCTACAGGGCCCACCTAGCACAGATACGCAGTATTTT.

CDR3 sequence reads: CASSRGLAGGNEQFF. CDR3 nucleotide sequence: TGTGCCAGCAGCAGGGGACTAGCGGGAGGAAATGAGCAGTTCTTC. This sequence joins TRBV7-3 and TRBJ2-1; TRBD2 agrees at 15 bases. V shed 5 bases, J shed 7 bases, and the junction held 3 bases outside the gene matches. From germline, CDR1 is SGHTA and CDR2 FQGTGA. CDR3 length: 15 residues. The entire variable domain, with the rest obtained from reference TRBV7-3 and TRBJ2-1, is as follows: GAGVSQTPSNKVTEKGKYVELRCDPISGHTALYWYRQSLGQGPEFLIYFQGTGAADDSGLPNDRFFAVRPEGSVSTLKIQRTERGDSAVYLCASSRGLAGGNEQFFGPGTRLTVL.

J is TRBJ2-2 and V is TRBV29-1, with TRBD1 matching over 8 bases. V trimming: 7 bases; J trimming: 2 bases; junction bases outside the gene matches: 9. The CDR3 runs 15 residues. Germline CDR1 and CDR2: SQVTM and ANQGSEA. The CDR3 loop is CSATYGTGNTGELFF. CDR3 DNA: TGCAGCGCGACGTACGGGACAGGCAACACCGGGGAGCTGTTTTTT.

V gene TRBV3-1 (or the pseudogene TRBV3-2) combines with J gene TRBJ1-3; D not resolved. Trimming shortened V by 4 bases and J by 3 bases, and 7 bases separated the two germline ends. From germline, CDR1 is LGHDT and CDR2 YNNKEL (reference sequence). The CDR3 length is 13 residues. This CDR3 reads CASSPPGGNTIYF. The CDR3 DNA sequence: TGTGCCAGCAGCCCCCCAGGTGGAAACACCATATATTTT.

About this clone: The same CDR3 is also encoded by other DNA sequences in this sample. The V call is TRBV9, the J call TRBJ1-2; 12 positions agree with TRBD1. CDR1 and CDR2 (germline): SGDLS, YYNGEE. The CDR3 consists of 17 residues. Germline trimming cut 2 bases from V and 0 bases from J; bases unmatched to any gene: 5. The CDR3 is CASSVGTGGLANYGYTF. CDR3 nucleotide sequence: TGTGCCAGCAGCGTCGGGACAGGGGGCCTAGCTAACTATGGCTACACCTTC.

V gene TRBV7-2 combines with J gene TRBJ2-2; 11 positions match TRBD1. J lost 4 bases, V lost 3 bases, and 4 bases had no gene match. The CDR3 is 16 amino acids. Germline lookup yields CDR1 SGHTA and CDR2 FQGNSA. The CDR3 here is CASSLMGQGGTGELFF. CDR3 bases: TGTGCCAGCAGCTTGATGGGACAGGGGGGCACCGGGGAGCTGTTTTTT.

This chain uses TRBV5-4 with TRBJ2-7; D remains ambiguous. Germline assignment: CDR1 SGHNT and CDR2 YYREEE (reference sequence). The length of the CDR3 is 14 residues. The ends were cut back, 3 bases at V and 7 bases at J, with 17 bases in the middle. CDR3 residues: CASSSHSLLREQYF. CDR3 nucleotides: TGTGCCAGCAGCTCGCACAGCCTATTACGAGAGCAGTACTTC.